Listed here are 3 T cell receptor beta chains from one sample, sequenced in a study of blood T cell repertoires in COVID-19. This table comes from immunoSEQ multiplex PCR, and its TCRdb copy is limited to in-frame clones, with some not included. The sample consists of about 52,000 clones, around 83% of them appearing once. The sequenced sample was peripheral blood. Every receptor here comes from a man between 65 and 85 years old with active COVID-19.

The chain has TRBV9 and TRBJ2-5, with D perhaps TRBD2 (5 bases). The germline CDR1 and CDR2 sequences are SGDLS and YYNGEE. V gave up 3 bases and J gave up 7 bases, with 10 bases separating them. This CDR3 has 12 residues. CDR3 sequence (DNA): TGTGCCAGCAGCGCCCCCCGGGGGACCCAGTACTTC. Translating gives CASSAPRGTQYF.

This sequence joins TRBV7-9 and TRBJ2-4; 7 positions agree with TRBD1. The J segment lost 8 bases and the V segment lost 5 bases, leaving 6 bases of the junction unmatched. This CDR3 has 13 amino acids. CDR1 is SEHNR, CDR2 FQNEAQ, per germline (reference sequence). The CDR3 loop reads CASSRQGRDIQYF. The CDR3 coding sequence is TGTGCCAGCAGCCGACAGGGTAGGGACATTCAGTACTTC.

This chain uses TRBV7-2 with TRBJ2-7, with D possibly matching TRBD2 (7 bases). V dropped 1 base and J dropped 6 bases, with 13 bases sitting between them. The CDR3 contains 14 residues. The germline V gene encodes CDR1 SGHTA and CDR2 FQGNSA. The DNA of the CDR3 is TGTGCCAGCAGCTTAGACGGGGGGCGGGGCGAGCAGTACTTC. Amino acid sequence: CASSLDGGRGEQYF.